This T cell receptor (beta chain) was obtained from a study of T cells after somatic rescue of genetic block. From germline, CDR1 is LNHDA and CDR2 SQIVND (reference sequence). The CDR3 is 13 residues long. V shed 3 bases and J shed 3 bases, with 9 bases lying between them. Generated by immunoSEQ multiplex PCR, the TCRdb table keeps only in-frame clones and is missing some. This table has 13,000 to 15,000 clones, roughly 70% appearing once. Sequencing was carried out using peripheral blood mononuclear cells (PBMCs). The clonotype comes from a man between 18 and 35 years old. This sequence joins TRBV19 and TRBJ2-7; D is ambiguous. The CDR3 bases are TGTGCCAGTAGTATGTACAGTAACTACGAGCAGTACTTC. Translating it yields CASSMYSNYEQYF.